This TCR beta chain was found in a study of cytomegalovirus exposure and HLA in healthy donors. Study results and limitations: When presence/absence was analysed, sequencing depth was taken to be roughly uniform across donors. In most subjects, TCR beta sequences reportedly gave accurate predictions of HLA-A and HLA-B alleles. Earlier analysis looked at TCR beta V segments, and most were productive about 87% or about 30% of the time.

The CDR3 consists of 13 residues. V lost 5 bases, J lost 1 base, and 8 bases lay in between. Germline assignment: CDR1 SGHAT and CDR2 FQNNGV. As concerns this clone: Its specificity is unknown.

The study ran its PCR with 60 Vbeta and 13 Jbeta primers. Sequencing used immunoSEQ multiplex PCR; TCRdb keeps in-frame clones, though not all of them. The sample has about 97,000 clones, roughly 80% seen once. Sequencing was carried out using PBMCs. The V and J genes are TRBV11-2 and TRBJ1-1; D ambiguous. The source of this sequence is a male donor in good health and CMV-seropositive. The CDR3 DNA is TGTGCCAGCAGCACTCAACCGAACACTGAAGCTTTCTTT. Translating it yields CASSTQPNTEAFF.